The 11 T cell receptor beta chains given below trace back to one sample, sequenced in a study of shared T cell receptors in the human thymus. The table came from immunoSEQ multiplex PCR; TCRdb's copy has only in-frame clones and leaves some out. In the table there are approximately 660,000 clones, more than 75% of which are singletons. This sample was shared with a second study, whose subject was human thymus T cells.

The sample consisted of thymocytes. These receptor sequences come from a boy under two years old with a congenital heart defect.

The chain carries TRBV29-1 and TRBJ2-7, with TRBD2 identical over 8 bases. The V gene's germline CDR1 is SQVTM and CDR2 ANQGSEA. V lost 5 bases and J lost 1; bases outside the gene matches: 7. The CDR3 spans 14 residues. CDR3: CSVTELAESYEQYF. In DNA form, the CDR3 reads TGCAGCGTTACGGAACTAGCGGAATCCTACGAGCAGTACTTC.

The V gene is TRBV11-2, the J gene TRBJ1-3; 8 positions match TRBD1. V was clipped by 2 bases and J by 2 bases; unmatched bases: 11. CDR1 is SGHAT, CDR2 FQNNGV, per germline. CDR3 length equals 18 residues. CDR3: CASSLFSPLDRAGNTIYF. CDR3 nucleotides: TGTGCCAGCAGCTTATTCTCCCCCCTGGACAGGGCTGGAAACACCATATATTTT. The entire variable domain, with the rest obtained from reference TRBV11-2 and TRBJ1-3, is as follows: EAGVAQSPRYKIIEKRQSVAFWCNPISGHATLYWYQQILGQGPKLLIQFQNNGVVDDSQLPKDRFSAERLKGVDSTLKIQPAKLEDSAVYLCASSLFSPLDRAGNTIYFGEGSWLTVV.

The rearrangement uses TRBV19 and TRBJ1-2, with D tentatively TRBD1 (6 bases). Deletions cut 0 bases from V and 5 bases from J, with 10 bases between. Germline CDR1 is LNHDA and CDR2 is SQIVND (reference sequence). CDR3 length: 14 amino acids. The CDR3 protein is CASSIERGGYGYTF. Here the CDR3 DNA reads TGTGCCAGTAGTATAGAACGAGGGGGATATGGCTACACCTTC.

The chain is built from TRBV6-5 and TRBJ2-1, with D possibly matching TRBD2 (6 bases). This CDR3 spans 15 amino acids. V was cut by 2 bases and J by 2 bases, with 10 bases left in between. The germline gives CDR1 MNHEY, CDR2 SVGAGI. CDR3 amino acids: CASSYGAGTYNEQFF. The DNA for the CDR3 is TGTGCCAGCAGTTACGGGGCGGGAACCTACAATGAGCAGTTCTTC.

This chain's CDR3 is CASSQAGESTGELFF. In nucleotides, the CDR3 is TGTGCCAGTAGTCAAGCGGGAGAGAGCACCGGGGAGCTGTTTTTT. The J gene is TRBJ2-2, the V gene TRBV19; 8 bases are a match to TRBD2. The germline V gene has CDR1 LNHDA and CDR2 SQIVND (reference sequence). CDR3 length: 15 residues. The J segment lost 4 bases and the V segment lost 5 bases, leaving 6 bases of the junction unmatched. Full variable domain (outside the CDR3, taken from reference TRBV19 and TRBJ2-2): DGGITQSPKYLFRKEGQNVTLSCEQNLNHDAMYWYRQDPGQGLRLIYYSQIVNDFQKGDIAEGYSVSREKKESFPLTVTSAQKNPTAFYLCASSQAGESTGELFFGEGSRLTVL.

This clone was observed a handful of times. This sequence joins TRBV5-4 and TRBJ2-7; TRBD2 agrees at 7 bases. Germline V gives CDR1 SGHNT, CDR2 YYREEE (reference sequence). Unmatched junction bases numbered 14, after V lost 4 bases and J lost 4 bases. This CDR3 contains 16 residues. CDR3 region: CASSDRPAGRLYEQYF. The DNA of the CDR3 is TGTGCCAGCAGCGACCGACCAGCGGGAAGATTATACGAGCAGTACTTC.

The chain is built from TRBV15 and TRBJ2-4; 7 nucleotides align to TRBD2. The V segment lost 0 bases and the J segment 7 bases; nucleotides outside the gene matches: 9. Germline assignment: CDR1 LNHNV and CDR2 YYDKDF (reference sequence). This CDR3 has 16 amino acids. For the CDR3, the DNA is TGTGCCACCAGCAGAGATCACGCGGGAGAGAGTAACATTCAGTACTTC. Translation: CATSRDHAGESNIQYF.

This clone was counted once. V is TRBV15 and J is TRBJ2-5; 8 nucleotides align to TRBD2. The closer fit of TRBJ2-7 to the DNA end suggests the J call may be wrong. Germline CDR1 and CDR2: LNHNV and YYDKDF (reference sequence). The length of the CDR3 is 16 residues. The CDR3 region has the DNA TGTGCCACCAGCAGAGTCCAGAGCGGGGGCTCCTACGAGCAGTACTTC. Protein product: CATSRVQSGGSYEQYF.

The rearrangement joins TRBV4-3 to TRBJ2-6; tentatively, D is TRBD1 (6 bases). Looked up from germline, CDR1 is LGHNA and CDR2 is YSLEER. The CDR3 is 20 residues long. Deletions cut 0 bases from V and 2 bases from J, with 20 bases between. CDR3 amino acids: CASSQDRQRDTKPGANVLTF. In nucleotides, the CDR3 is TGCGCCAGCAGCCAAGATCGGCAGAGGGACACCAAACCTGGGGCCAACGTCCTGACTTTC.

J is TRBJ1-1 and V is TRBV5-5; no firm D call. V shed 1 base and J shed 0 bases, with 13 bases lying between them. Germline V gene data show CDR1 as SGHKS and CDR2 as YYEKEE (reference sequence). The length of the CDR3 is 16 residues. CDR3 region: CASSLTPRGMNTEAFF. The CDR3, as DNA: TGTGCCAGCAGCTTGACCCCCCGGGGAATGAACACTGAAGCTTTCTTT.

The chain combines TRBV12-5 with TRBJ1-1; 8 bases match TRBD1. The CDR3 is made up of 13 amino acids. Germline assignment: CDR1 LGHNT and CDR2 FRNRAP. With 2 bases clipped from V and 11 bases from J, the junction kept 7 bases outside the gene matches. CDR3 protein: CASGLTRQGQAFF. In DNA, the CDR3 is TGTGCTAGTGGTTTGACCAGACAGGGGCAGGCTTTCTTT.